This T cell receptor (beta chain) was identified during a study of CD8 T cells in ankylosing spondylitis. CDR1 is SGHRS, CDR2 YFSETQ, per germline. Trimming pared 0 bases from V and 0 bases from J, leaving 10 bases between. This CDR3 region has 16 residues. The sample holds many counts of this clonotype. From the 5' RACE reads, TCRdb called clonotypes with MiXCR, one entry per CDR3 protein. The sample holds around 150,000 distinct CDR3 sequences, 7.3% seen once. Sequencing was carried out using blood, either unsorted or a sorted T cell fraction (not recorded which). This chain connects TRBV5-1 to TRBJ2-1; D is undetermined. This TCR came from a female donor with ankylosing spondylitis or in good health (not recorded which). The CDR3 region has the DNA TGCGCCAGCAGCTTGGCTGACCTAAGCTCCTACAATGAGCAGTTCTTC. Its protein is CASSLADLSSYNEQFF.